This T cell receptor (beta chain) is from a study of T cell responses to AZD1222 COVID-19 vaccine. Broader study findings: Repertoire sampling happened only post peak T cell response. Two AZD1222 administrations were followed by greater Spike-specific TCR breadth and depth. It should be noted that donors were predominantly white British and more often female, and clonal diversity was possibly underestimated.

The germline V and J ends were trimmed by 2 bases and 7 bases, with 14 bases remaining between them. CDR1 SGHVS and CDR2 FQNEAQ come from the germline V gene. The CDR3 is 15 amino acids. A note on this clone: Its target is unknown.

The table came from immunoSEQ multiplex PCR; TCRdb's copy has only in-frame clones and leaves some out. Altogether about 180,000 clones are present, 80% to 90% being singletons, with the ten largest covering more than 4%. The chain recombines TRBV7-8 with TRBJ1-4; D is uncertain. The material was peripheral blood, obtained 28 days after the second dose of the MenACWY control vaccine. The sequence came from an adult who received the MenACWY meningococcal vaccine as a control. CDR3 DNA: TGTGCCAGCAGCTTACGGACCAGTTTGGGTGAAAAACTGTTTTTT. This gives the protein CASSLRTSLGEKLFF.